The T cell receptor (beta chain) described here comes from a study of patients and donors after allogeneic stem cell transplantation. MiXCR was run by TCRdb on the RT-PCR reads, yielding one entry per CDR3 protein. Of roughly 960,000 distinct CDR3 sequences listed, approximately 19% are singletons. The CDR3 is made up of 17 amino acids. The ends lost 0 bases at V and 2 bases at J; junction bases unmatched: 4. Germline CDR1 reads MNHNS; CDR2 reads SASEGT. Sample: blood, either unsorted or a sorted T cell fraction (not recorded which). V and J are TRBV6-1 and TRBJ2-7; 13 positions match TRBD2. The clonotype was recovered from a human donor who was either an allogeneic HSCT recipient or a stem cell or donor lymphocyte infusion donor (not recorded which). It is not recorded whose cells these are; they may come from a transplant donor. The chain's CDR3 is CASSEARTSGGPYEQYF. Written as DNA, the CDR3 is TGTGCCAGCAGTGAAGCCCGGACTAGCGGGGGCCCCTACGAGCAGTACTTC.